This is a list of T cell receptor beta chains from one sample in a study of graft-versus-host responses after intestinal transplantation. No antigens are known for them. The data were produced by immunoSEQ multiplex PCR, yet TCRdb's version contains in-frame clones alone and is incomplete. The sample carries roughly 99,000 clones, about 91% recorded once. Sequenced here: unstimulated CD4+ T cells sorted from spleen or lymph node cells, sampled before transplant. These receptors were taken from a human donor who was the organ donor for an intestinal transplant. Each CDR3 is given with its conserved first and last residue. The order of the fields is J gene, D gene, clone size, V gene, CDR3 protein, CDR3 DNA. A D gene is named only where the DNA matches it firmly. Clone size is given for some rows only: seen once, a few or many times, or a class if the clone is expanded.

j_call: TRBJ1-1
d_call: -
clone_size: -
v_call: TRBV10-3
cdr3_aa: CAISERTEAFF
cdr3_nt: TGTGCCATCAGTGAGCGGACTGAAGCTTTCTTT

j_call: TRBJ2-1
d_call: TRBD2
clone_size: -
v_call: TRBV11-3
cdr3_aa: CASSLGPTSGYNEQFF
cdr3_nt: TGTGCCAGCAGCTTAGGTCCGACTAGCGGGTATAATGAGCAGTTCTTC

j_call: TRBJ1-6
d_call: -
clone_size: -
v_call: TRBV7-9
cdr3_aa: CASSLLQGRTNSPLHF
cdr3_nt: TGTGCCAGCAGCCTATTACAGGGAAGGACAAATTCACCCCTCCACTTT

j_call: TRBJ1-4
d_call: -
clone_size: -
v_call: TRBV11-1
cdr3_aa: CASSLEENEKLFF
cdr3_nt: TGTGCCAGCAGCTTAGAGGAGAATGAAAAACTGTTTTTT

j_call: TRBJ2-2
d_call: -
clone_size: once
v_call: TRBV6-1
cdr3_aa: CASSRSGRGTWELFF
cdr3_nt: TGTGCCAGCAGCCGGTCGGGCCGGGGGACCTGGGAGCTGTTTTTT

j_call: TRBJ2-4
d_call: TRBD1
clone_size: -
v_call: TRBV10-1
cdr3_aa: CASSPGTGPNIQYF
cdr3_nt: TGCGCCAGCAGCCCCGGGACAGGGCCAAACATTCAGTACTTC

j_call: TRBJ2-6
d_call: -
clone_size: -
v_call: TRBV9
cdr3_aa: CASSPPSGANVLTF
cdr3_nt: TGTGCCAGCAGCCCCCCCTCAGGGGCCAACGTCCTGACTTTC

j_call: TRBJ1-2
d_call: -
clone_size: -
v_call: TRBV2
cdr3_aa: CASRSGGAEGYTF
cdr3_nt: TGTGCCAGCAGGTCTGGGGGGGCTGAGGGCTACACCTTC

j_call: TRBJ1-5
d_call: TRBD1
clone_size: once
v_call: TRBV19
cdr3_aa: CASSSLDRGAGNQPQHF
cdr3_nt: TGTGCCAGTAGTAGTTTGGACAGGGGTGCTGGCAATCAGCCCCAGCATTTT

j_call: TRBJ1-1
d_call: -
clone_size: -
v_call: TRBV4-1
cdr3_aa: CASSLRPREGTEAFF
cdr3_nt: TGCGCCAGCAGCCTAAGACCCAGGGAAGGCACTGAAGCTTTCTTT

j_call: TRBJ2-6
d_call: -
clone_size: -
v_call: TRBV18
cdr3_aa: CASSSSFSEANVLTF
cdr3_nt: TGTGCCAGCTCCTCTTCTTTCTCTGAGGCCAACGTCCTGACTTTC

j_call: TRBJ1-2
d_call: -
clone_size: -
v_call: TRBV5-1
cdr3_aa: CASSLEGRGYTF
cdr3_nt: TGCGCCAGCTCCCTTGAGGGGCGAGGCTACACCTTC

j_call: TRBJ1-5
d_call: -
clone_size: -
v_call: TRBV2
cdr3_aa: CASSDRTYSNQPQHF
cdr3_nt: TGTGCCAGCAGTGATAGGACATATAGCAATCAGCCCCAGCATTTT

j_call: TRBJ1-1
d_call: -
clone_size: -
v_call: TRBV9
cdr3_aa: CASSVTGNTEAFF
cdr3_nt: TGTGCCAGCAGCGTGACAGGGAACACTGAAGCTTTCTTT

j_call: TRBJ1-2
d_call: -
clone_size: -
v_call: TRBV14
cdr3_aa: CASSQRGDDYGYTF
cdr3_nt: TGTGCCAGCAGCCAAAGGGGGGACGACTATGGCTACACCTTC

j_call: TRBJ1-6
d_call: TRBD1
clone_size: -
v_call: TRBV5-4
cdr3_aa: CASRYGQGSYNSPLHF
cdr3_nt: TGTGCCAGCAGGTACGGACAGGGCTCCTATAATTCACCCCTCCACTTT

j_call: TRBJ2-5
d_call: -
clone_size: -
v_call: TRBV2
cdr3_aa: CASVERVETQYF
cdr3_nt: TGTGCCAGTGTAGAGAGGGTGGAGACCCAGTACTTC

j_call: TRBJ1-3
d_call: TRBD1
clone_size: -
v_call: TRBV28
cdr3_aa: CASSTRGGRSGNTIYF
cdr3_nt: TGTGCCAGCAGTACCAGGGGGGGGCGAAGTGGAAACACCATATATTTT

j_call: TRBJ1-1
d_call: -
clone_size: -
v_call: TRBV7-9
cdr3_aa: CASSLVLQNTEAFF
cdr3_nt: TGTGCCAGCAGCTTAGTACTTCAGAACACTGAAGCTTTCTTT

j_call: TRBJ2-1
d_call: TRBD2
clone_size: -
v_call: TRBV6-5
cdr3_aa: CASSLSGLAVNEQFF
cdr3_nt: TGTGCCAGCAGCTTATCGGGACTAGCGGTTAATGAGCAGTTCTTC

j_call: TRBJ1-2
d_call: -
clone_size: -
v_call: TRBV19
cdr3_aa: CASGLTANYGYTF
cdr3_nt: TGTGCCAGTGGACTGACGGCTAACTATGGCTACACCTTC

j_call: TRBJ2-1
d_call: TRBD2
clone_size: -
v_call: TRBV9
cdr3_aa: CASSKGLAGGENEQFF
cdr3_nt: TGTGCCAGCAGCAAAGGACTAGCGGGAGGGGAGAATGAGCAGTTCTTC

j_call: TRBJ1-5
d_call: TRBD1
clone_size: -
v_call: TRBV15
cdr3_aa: CATSTGTGIWSNQPQHF
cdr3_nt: TGTGCCACCAGCACCGGGACAGGGATCTGGAGCAATCAGCCCCAGCATTTT

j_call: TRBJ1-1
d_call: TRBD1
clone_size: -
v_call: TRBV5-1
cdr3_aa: CASSAYRGQMNTEAFF
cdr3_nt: TGCGCCAGCAGCGCCTACAGGGGGCAAATGAACACTGAAGCTTTCTTT

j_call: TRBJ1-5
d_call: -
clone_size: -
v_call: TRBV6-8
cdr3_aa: CASSLQRDSNQPQHF
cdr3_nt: TGTGCCAGCAGTCTACAACGGGATAGCAATCAGCCCCAGCATTTT

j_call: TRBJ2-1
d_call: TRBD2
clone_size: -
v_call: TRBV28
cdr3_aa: CASSLGAGVGGGYNEQFF
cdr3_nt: TGCGCCAGCAGTTTAGGAGCGGGAGTGGGAGGGGGATACAATGAGCAGTTCTTC

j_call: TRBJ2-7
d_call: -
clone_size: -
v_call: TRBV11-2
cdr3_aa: CASSQSYEQYF
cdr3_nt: TGTGCCAGCAGTCAGAGCTACGAGCAGTACTTC

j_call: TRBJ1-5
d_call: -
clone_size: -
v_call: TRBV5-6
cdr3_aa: CASSLQGAKQPQHF
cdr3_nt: TGTGCCAGCAGCTTACAGGGAGCAAAACAGCCCCAGCATTTT

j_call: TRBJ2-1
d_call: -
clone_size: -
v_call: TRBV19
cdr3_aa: CASLGGAGEQFF
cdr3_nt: TGTGCCAGTCTGGGTGGGGCAGGGGAGCAGTTCTTC

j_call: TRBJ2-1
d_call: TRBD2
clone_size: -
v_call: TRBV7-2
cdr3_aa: CASSKGLGEQFF
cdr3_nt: TGTGCCAGCAGCAAAGGACTAGGTGAGCAGTTCTTC

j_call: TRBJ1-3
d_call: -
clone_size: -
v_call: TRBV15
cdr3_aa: CATSRRVGNTIYF
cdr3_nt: TGTGCCACCAGCAGACGGGTCGGAAACACCATATATTTT